This TCR beta chain was identified in a study of blood T cell repertoires in COVID-19. This CDR3 has 13 residues. V lost 6 bases and J lost 3; bases outside the gene matches: 3. Germline V gene lookup returns CDR1 MNHEY and CDR2 SVGAGI. Libraries were prepared by immunoSEQ multiplex PCR; TCRdb keeps only in-frame clonotypes and omits some of them. The sample includes 16,000 or so clones, approximately 90% of them seen just once. This sequence joins TRBV6-5 and TRBJ2-3; 7 positions match TRBD1. The sample was peripheral blood. This sequence was found in a man of 80 years or more with acute or convalescent COVID-19. CDR3 bases: TGTGCCAGCAGCCGACAGGGAACAGATACGCAGTATTTT. It translates to CASSRQGTDTQYF.